These T cell receptor beta chains were read from a single sample in a study of cytomegalovirus exposure and HLA in healthy donors. Clones were read by immunoSEQ multiplex PCR, and TCRdb kept only the in-frame ones, dropping some. The sample holds roughly 350,000 clones, roughly 89% seen once. The specimen sequenced was PBMCs. All receptors derive from a woman between 18 and 30 years old in good health and CMV-seronegative. The CDR3 runs from the conserved cysteine through the conserved F or W. D genes are given only for firm matches. Some rows have no size entry. The others give once, few or many, or a class for an expanded clone.

TRBD2	TRBV18	TRBJ2-2	.	CASSPPASGSQSGELFF	TGTGCCAGCTCACCACCGGCAAGCGGGAGTCAGTCCGGGGAGCTGTTTTTT
.	TRBV14	TRBJ2-6	.	CASSQDSSYSGANVLTF	TGTGCCAGCAGCCAAGATTCGTCCTACTCTGGGGCCAACGTCCTGACTTTC
.	TRBV4-1	TRBJ2-1	.	CASSPPSGFYNEQFF	TGCGCCAGCAGCCCCCCCTCGGGGTTTTACAATGAGCAGTTCTTC
TRBD2	TRBV7-7	TRBJ2-2	.	CASSLTGTRINPGELFF	TGTGCCAGCAGCCTGACCGGGACTAGAATAAATCCCGGGGAGCTGTTTTTT
.	TRBV29-1	TRBJ2-7	.	CSVHGGRAYEQYF	TGCAGCGTTCACGGGGGAAGGGCCTACGAGCAGTACTTC
TRBD1	TRBV29-1	TRBJ2-5	.	CSGRVGTGAQETQYF	TGCAGCGGGAGGGTCGGGACAGGGGCCCAAGAGACCCAGTACTTC
.	TRBV7-6	TRBJ2-3	.	CASSPRPGDTQYF	TGTGCCAGCAGTCCCCGCCCCGGGGATACGCAGTATTTT
TRBD1	TRBV5-6	TRBJ2-7	.	CASGTDYEQYF	TGTGCCAGCGGGACAGACTACGAGCAGTACTTC
.	TRBV30	TRBJ2-3	.	CAWSQGHSSTDTQYF	TGTGCCTGGAGTCAGGGACACTCTAGCACAGATACGCAGTATTTT
.	TRBV5-4	TRBJ2-5	once	CASSLNQETQYF	TGTGCCAGCAGCCTAAACCAAGAGACCCAGTACTTC
.	TRBV4-2	TRBJ2-4	.	CASSQVQEFGDIQYF	TGTGCCAGCAGCCAAGTACAGGAGTTTGGCGACATTCAGTACTTC
TRBD1	TRBV5-1	TRBJ2-7	.	CASWPAPGTGTYEQYF	TGCGCCAGCTGGCCCGCCCCCGGGACAGGAACTTACGAGCAGTACTTC
.	TRBV4-2	TRBJ1-4	.	CASSQVGSTGNEKLFF	TGTGCCAGCAGCCAAGTTGGATCCACAGGGAATGAAAAACTGTTTTTT
.	TRBV1	TRBJ2-7	.	CTSSQDLPLRSKQYF	TGCACCAGCAGCCAAGATCTCCCTCTTCGGAGTAAGCAGTACTTC
TRBD2	TRBV9	TRBJ2-7	once	CASSVGTSGYEQYF	TGTGCCAGCAGCGTAGGGACTAGCGGCTACGAGCAGTACTTC
TRBD2	TRBV6-5	TRBJ2-3	.	CASSSVAGLSDTQYF	TGTGCCAGCAGTTCGGTAGCGGGATTGTCAGATACGCAGTATTTT
.	TRBV28	TRBJ2-7	.	CASSLSDRFYSYEQYF	TGTGCCAGCAGTTTAAGCGACAGGTTCTACTCCTACGAGCAGTACTTC
TRBD1	TRBV19	TRBJ2-1	.	CASSITGVVNEQFF	TGTGCCAGTAGTATAACAGGGGTTGTCAATGAGCAGTTCTTC
.	TRBV15	TRBJ1-5	once	CATSRKTGNQPQHF	TGTGCCACCAGCAGAAAAACTGGCAATCAGCCCCAGCATTTT
.	TRBV28	TRBJ1-1	once	CASSLQGPEAFF	TGTGCCAGCAGCCTACAGGGACCCGAAGCTTTCTTT
.	TRBV5-8	TRBJ1-2	.	CASRTSGSYGYTF	TGTGCCAGCAGGACGTCGGGTTCCTATGGCTACACCTTC
.	TRBV11-2	TRBJ2-7	.	CASSRGQTYEQYF	TGTGCCAGCAGCCGCGGACAGACCTACGAGCAGTACTTC
TRBD1	TRBV10-3	TRBJ2-2	.	CAITPGQGNLGELFF	TGTGCCATCACACCGGGACAGGGAAACCTCGGGGAGCTGTTTTTT
TRBD1	TRBV11-1	TRBJ2-7	.	CASTPLEGQGVYEQYF	TGTGCCAGCACCCCCCTCGAGGGACAGGGGGTCTACGAGCAGTACTTC
.	TRBV27	TRBJ2-1	once	CASSLAGRYNEQFF	TGTGCCAGCAGTTTAGCGGGACGCTACAATGAGCAGTTCTTC
.	TRBV7-3	TRBJ2-2	.	CASSLNAANTGELFF	TGTGCCAGCAGCTTAAACGCGGCGAACACCGGGGAGCTGTTTTTT
.	TRBV5-1	TRBJ2-1	.	CASNRGGTLGNEQFF	TGCGCCAGCAACCGAGGCGGGACCCTTGGCAATGAGCAGTTCTTC
TRBD1	TRBV5-1	TRBJ2-7	.	CASSLTGQGIYEQYF	TGCGCCAGCAGCTTGACGGGACAGGGTATCTACGAGCAGTACTTC